The clone carrying this T cell receptor beta chain was observed a few times. What it recognizes is unknown. The entry originates in a study of CD8 T cells in ankylosing spondylitis. Germline loops: CDR1 SGHRS, CDR2 YFSETQ. The V end was cut by 0 bases, the J end by 0 bases, with 9 bases between. The CDR3 covers 16 residues. TCRdb reprocessed the 5' RACE reads with MiXCR, giving one entry per CDR3 protein. The sample contains nearly 350,000 distinct CDR3 sequences, 14% to 15% of which appear only once. Overall study findings and caveats: Existing reports had already noted some motif variants in reactive arthritis synovial fluid and blood. The clones that were linked to disease were reported to be significantly enriched in matched synovial fluid samples from ankylosing spondylitis patients.

The chain joins TRBV5-1 to TRBJ2-2; possible D gene TRBD1, 6 bases. This sequence originates from a male donor with ankylosing spondylitis or in good health (not recorded which). The source material was blood, either unsorted or a sorted T cell fraction (not recorded which). The CDR3 loop reads CASSLARGANTGELFF. CDR3 coding DNA: TGCGCCAGCAGCTTGGCCAGGGGCGCGAACACCGGGGAGCTGTTTTTT.